A selection of T cell receptor beta chains follows, all from one sample in a study of beta chain features in type 1 diabetes. Clones were sequenced by immunoSEQ multiplex PCR, and TCRdb holds only the in-frame ones, with some missing. The sample records 95,000 to 150,000 clones, about 15% being singletons. Sequenced input: central memory CD4+ T cells from blood. The receptors were sampled from a man between 25 and 39 years old with type 1 diabetes. Each CDR3 is given with its conserved first and last residue. A D gene is named only where the DNA matches it firmly. Clone size is stated in some rows and not others, as once, few, many or a class when expanded.

v_call	j_call	d_call	clone_size	cdr3_nt	cdr3_aa
TRBV7-9	TRBJ1-3	-	-	TGTGCCAGCAGCTCCTACTTCGCGGGTATTACTGGAAACACCATATATTTT	CASSSYFAGITGNTIYF
TRBV19	TRBJ2-4	-	few	TGTGCCAGTAGTATCCGGTCAGTGCAAGGGCTTCAGTACTTC	CASSIRSVQGLQYF
TRBV7-2	TRBJ2-1	-	few	TGTGCCAGCAGCTTAGTTGGGTGGAATGAGCAGTTCTTC	CASSLVGWNEQFF
TRBV30	TRBJ1-6	TRBD1	few	TGTGCCTGGAGGGCAGGGGGCAATTCACCCCTCCACTTT	CAWRAGGNSPLHF
TRBV4-2	TRBJ2-3	-	-	TGTGCCAGCAGCCAAGATCTGAAGGACACAGATACGCAGTATTTT	CASSQDLKDTDTQYF
TRBV11-2	TRBJ1-5	-	-	TGTGCCAGCAGCCTTGGGGTATATCAGCCCCAGCATTTT	CASSLGVYQPQHF
TRBV13	TRBJ2-5	-	few	TGTGCCAGCAGCAAAGGGGCGGGGGCTGGAGAGACCCAGTACTTC	CASSKGAGAGETQYF
TRBV19	TRBJ2-7	TRBD1	few	TGTGCCAGTAGGGGACAGGGCCCCTACGAGCAGTACTTC	CASRGQGPYEQYF
TRBV7-2	TRBJ1-2	TRBD1	-	TGTGCCAGCAGCCTAGTGGGACAGGGGGCCTACACCTTC	CASSLVGQGAYTF
TRBV4-2	TRBJ2-3	-	-	TGTGCCAGCAGCCAGGAAGGAAACACAGATACGCAGTATTTT	CASSQEGNTDTQYF
TRBV25-1	TRBJ1-1	TRBD1	-	TGTGCCAGCGTCCCGGGACAGGGGAACACTGAAGCTTTCTTT	CASVPGQGNTEAFF
TRBV7-9	TRBJ1-5	-	-	TGTGCCAGCAGCTTAGAGGGCAGCAATCAGCCCCAGCATTTT	CASSLEGSNQPQHF
TRBV4-3	TRBJ1-1	-	few	TGCGCCAGCAGCCAACACAGGGACACTGAAGCTTTCTTT	CASSQHRDTEAFF
TRBV5-6	TRBJ2-1	-	few	TGTGCCAGCAGCTCCCAGGCTATTTGGAACAATGAGCAGTTCTTC	CASSSQAIWNNEQFF
TRBV5-6	TRBJ2-5	TRBD2	few	TGTGCCAGCAGCAGTCGCGGGGGGCTTCCACAAGAGACCCAGTACTTC	CASSSRGGLPQETQYF
TRBV9	TRBJ2-5	TRBD1	few	TGTGCCAGCAGCGTAGCGACAGGGGAAGAGACCCAGTACTTC	CASSVATGEETQYF
TRBV18	TRBJ2-7	TRBD1	few	TGTGCCAGCTCACCGCCGGGACAGGGTACCTACGAGCAGTACTTC	CASSPPGQGTYEQYF
TRBV11-3	TRBJ1-6	-	few	TGTGCCAGCAGCTTAGTAGGTGTGCTAGATTCACCCCTCCACTTT	CASSLVGVLDSPLHF
TRBV30	TRBJ1-4	TRBD1	-	TGTGCCTGGAGTTTCGGGGACAGGCGAACAACTAATGAAAAACTGTTTTTT	CAWSFGDRRTTNEKLFF
TRBV11-2	TRBJ2-7	-	few	TGTGCCAGCAGCTTAGCGGACTACTACGAGCAGTACTTC	CASSLADYYEQYF
TRBV5-1	TRBJ2-3	TRBD2	many	TGCGCCAGCAGCATGACTAGCGGGGGAGATACGCAGTATTTT	CASSMTSGGDTQYF
TRBV6-5	TRBJ2-2	-	few	TGTGCCAGCAGTTCCGGGACCCCGAACACCGGGGAGCTGTTTTTT	CASSSGTPNTGELFF
TRBV19	TRBJ2-7	-	-	TGTGCCAGTAGTATACAGGGTGGCGAGCAGTACTTC	CASSIQGGEQYF
TRBV20-1	TRBJ2-7	-	few	TGCAGTGCAACCCAGGGCTACGAGCAGTACTTC	CSATQGYEQYF
TRBV19	TRBJ2-1	TRBD1	-	TGTGCCAGTAGTATGAGGGGGCAGTACAATGAGCAGTTCTTC	CASSMRGQYNEQFF
TRBV7-6	TRBJ1-1	-	-	TGTGCCAGCAGCTTAAGCCGTACATTCAACACTGAAGCTTTCTTT	CASSLSRTFNTEAFF
TRBV9	TRBJ2-3	-	-	TGTGCCAGCAGCGTAACAGGGCACGGCACAGATACGCAGTATTTT	CASSVTGHGTDTQYF
TRBV29-1	TRBJ2-7	-	few	TGCAGCGCTGTGGACGGAAACTACGAGCAGTACTTC	CSAVDGNYEQYF
TRBV2	TRBJ1-2	-	few	TGTGCCAGCAAACGGGACACCTCTAACTATGGCTACACCTTC	CASKRDTSNYGYTF
TRBV6-6	TRBJ2-7	-	many	TGTGCCAGCAGCCCGAGACCGGGGGAGCAGTACTTC	CASSPRPGEQYF
TRBV6-5	TRBJ2-1	-	-	TGTGCCAGCAGTTCCCGACGAAGGCTCAGCGACAATGAGCAGTTCTTC	CASSSRRRLSDNEQFF
TRBV19	TRBJ2-1	-	-	TGTGCCAGTAGTAGGCCGGGGGCTCCCAATGAGCAGTTCTTC	CASSRPGAPNEQFF
TRBV7-2	TRBJ1-2	-	-	TGTGCCAGCAGCTTGAGTAGCGCCGGCTACACCTTC	CASSLSSAGYTF
TRBV7-6	TRBJ2-5	-	-	TGTGCTAGCAGCCTGACCATACAAGAGACCCAGTACTTC	CASSLTIQETQYF
TRBV5-6	TRBJ1-2	-	-	TGTGCCAGCAGCAAGACAGAAGGCGGCTACACCTTC	CASSKTEGGYTF
TRBV14	TRBJ2-3	-	many	TGTGCCAGCAGCCAAGATGGCCGCTATAGCACAGATACGCAGTATTTT	CASSQDGRYSTDTQYF
TRBV6-5	TRBJ1-2	-	few	TGTGCCAGCAGTCGGGCGGGAAACTATGGCTACACCTTC	CASSRAGNYGYTF
TRBV30	TRBJ2-3	TRBD1	-	TGTGCCTGGAGTGGGACAGGTGCAGATACGCAGTATTTT	CAWSGTGADTQYF
TRBV5-6	TRBJ1-5	TRBD1	-	TGTGCCAGCACCCGGACAGGGACTTGGGAACCCCAGCATTTT	CASTRTGTWEPQHF
TRBV18	TRBJ2-2	-	few	TGTGCCAGCTCACCAAATCGGGCTACCGGGGAGCTGTTTTTT	CASSPNRATGELFF
TRBV4-2	TRBJ2-3	-	few	TGTGCCAGCAGCCAAGTTCGGCAGGGAAGCACAGATACGCAGTATTTT	CASSQVRQGSTDTQYF
TRBV29-1	TRBJ1-1	-	-	TGCAGCGTTGAAGATTTGGCAGGCGTGAACACTGAAGCTTTCTTT	CSVEDLAGVNTEAFF
TRBV7-2	TRBJ1-2	-	-	TGTGCCAGCAGCCGACGGCGGGGGGATAACTATGGCTACACCTTC	CASSRRRGDNYGYTF
TRBV23-1	TRBJ2-7	TRBD1	few	TGCGCCAGCAGTCTCCGGGACAGGGTGGGCGAGCAGTACTTC	CASSLRDRVGEQYF
TRBV30	TRBJ2-1	-	few	TGTGCCTGGTCGCGGACCTACAATGAGCAGTTCTTC	CAWSRTYNEQFF
TRBV7-8	TRBJ2-2	TRBD1	few	TGTGCCAGCAGCTTTAGGGACAGGGAAAACACCGGGGAGCTGTTTTTT	CASSFRDRENTGELFF
TRBV5-1	TRBJ1-2	-	-	TGCGCCAGCAGCCAAGGGACAAGGGATGGCTACACCTTC	CASSQGTRDGYTF
TRBV5-1	TRBJ1-1	TRBD1	few	TGCGCCAGCAGCCAACAAACAGGGGACACTGAAGCTTTCTTT	CASSQQTGDTEAFF
TRBV6-5	TRBJ2-3	-	-	TGTGCCAGCAGGCGGGCGCCGTGGGATACGCAGTATTTT	CASRRAPWDTQYF